The 9 T cell receptor beta chains reported below all come from one sample, sequenced in a study of T cell repertoires in cytomegalovirus infection. Their recognized antigens are unknown. Each CDR3 protein gets one entry after TCRdb re-called the reads with MiXCR. Of approximately 300,000 distinct CDR3 sequences listed, just under 25% were seen once; the top ten hold more than 10%. This material consisted of cultured PBMCs, taken from culture after CMV antigen stimulation. All receptors come from a human donor in good health (CMV status not recorded). Some clones in this sample may be carry-over from other donors' samples.

V gene TRBV10-2 combines with J gene TRBJ1-1; D not certain. Germline values: CDR1 WSHSY, CDR2 SAAADI. This CDR3 contains 11 residues. V was clipped by 6 bases and J by 7 bases, with 9 bases between them. The CDR3 DNA reads as TGCGCCAGCAGGGAACGGGGTGAAGCTTTCTTT. Its translation is CASRERGEAFF.

The J gene is TRBJ2-3, the V gene TRBV6-1; TRBD2 matches 9 bases. Germline V gives CDR1 MNHNS, CDR2 SASEGT. The CDR3 is 16 amino acids. V gave up 5 bases and J gave up 2 bases; unmatched junction bases: 8. CDR3 DNA sequence: TGTGCCAGCAGTTTGCGGGAGGGCCCGTACACAGATACGCAGTATTTT. The encoded protein is CASSLREGPYTDTQYF.

This clonotype was detected ten times or more. The chain is built from TRBV7-6 and TRBJ2-4, with TRBD2 as a possible D gene (6 bases). V gave up 0 bases and J gave up 3 bases, with 24 bases separating them. In germline, CDR1 is SGHVS, CDR2 FNYEAQ. CDR3 length: 20 amino acids. DNA for the CDR3: TGTGCCAGCAGCTTAGCGTTGGGTAGGGGAGGACGTTATGACAAAAACATTCAGTACTTC. As protein: CASSLALGRGGRYDKNIQYF.

This clonotype has only a few counts. The rearrangement uses TRBV19 and TRBJ2-3; D unresolved. This CDR3 contains 12 residues. Germline loops: CDR1 LNHDA, CDR2 SQIVND (reference sequence). Trimming left V 8 bases short and J 2 bases short, with 8 bases between. This CDR3 is CASSTITDTQYF. CDR3 sequence (DNA): TGTGCCAGTTCCACGATCACAGATACGCAGTATTTT.

The chain employs TRBV15 and TRBJ1-1; a possible D gene is TRBD1 (5 bases). Trimming stripped 5 bases from V and 1 base from J, with 11 bases between. Per the germline V gene, CDR1 is LNHNV and CDR2 is YYDKDF (reference sequence). This CDR3 contains 14 residues. CDR3 sequence: CATSRETANTEAFF. CDR3 in DNA: TGTGCCACCAGCCGGGAGACAGCGAACACTGAAGCTTTCTTT.

There are many counts of this clonotype. The chain has TRBV7-9 and TRBJ2-1; D tentatively fits TRBD1 or TRBD2 (5 bases each). This CDR3 contains 15 residues. Germline values: CDR1 SEHNR, CDR2 FQNEAQ (reference sequence). V was pared by 5 bases and J by 7 bases, with 18 bases between. CDR3 bases: TGTGCCAGCAGCCTACGGGGCGGAGAAAGTAATGAGCAGTTCTTC. Encoded protein: CASSLRGGESNEQFF. The full variable domain, completed using reference TRBV7-9 and TRBJ2-1, is DTGVSQNPRHKITKRGQNVTFRCDPISEHNRLYWYRQTLGQGPEFLTYFQNEAQLEKSRLLSDRFSAERPKGSFSTLEIQRTEQGDSAMYLCASSLRGGESNEQFFGPGTRLTVL.

This clonotype was observed a handful of times. J is TRBJ1-5 and V is TRBV6-1; a weak D match, TRBD1 (6 bases). Germline CDR1 is MNHNS and CDR2 is SASEGT. Trimming removed 7 bases from V and 9 bases from J, with 13 bases in between. The CDR3 is 12 amino acids. CDR3 protein: CASMEGGRPQHF. For the CDR3, the DNA is TGTGCCAGCATGGAGGGGGGGCGGCCCCAGCATTTT.

V gene TRBV6-2 or TRBV6-3 combines with J gene TRBJ2-7; D remains ambiguous. The V and J ends lost 2 bases and 2 bases respectively, with 4 bases between them. The CDR3 consists of 12 residues. The germline V gene has CDR1 MNHEY and CDR2 SVGEGT. CDR3 in DNA: TGTGCCAGCAGTTACCCCCCCTACGAGCAGTACTTC. Its translation: CASSYPPYEQYF.

This clonotype occurred many times. The chain couples TRBV7-2 to TRBJ2-7; TRBD1 or TRBD2 may be the D gene (5 bases each). The germline CDR1 and CDR2 sequences are SGHTA and FQGNSA. The CDR3 length is 14 residues. The ends were cut back, 1 base at V and 3 bases at J, with 10 bases in the middle. The CDR3 sequence: CASSLGGSYYEQYF. The CDR3 DNA sequence: TGTGCCAGCAGCTTAGGGGGGTCCTACTACGAGCAGTACTTC.